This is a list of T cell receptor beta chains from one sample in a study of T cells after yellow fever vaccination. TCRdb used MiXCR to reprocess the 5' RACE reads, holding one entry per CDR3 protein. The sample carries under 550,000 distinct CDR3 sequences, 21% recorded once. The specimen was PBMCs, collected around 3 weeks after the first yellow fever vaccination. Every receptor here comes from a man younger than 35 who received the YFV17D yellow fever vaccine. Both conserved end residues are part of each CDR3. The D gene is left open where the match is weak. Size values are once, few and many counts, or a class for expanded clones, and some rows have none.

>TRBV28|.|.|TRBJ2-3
CASSPRGLTQYF
TGTGCCAGCAGTCCACGGGGGCTTACGCAGTATTTT
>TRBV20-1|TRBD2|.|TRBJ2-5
CSARELTSGKETQYF
TGCAGTGCTAGAGAACTGACTAGCGGAAAAGAGACCCAGTACTTC
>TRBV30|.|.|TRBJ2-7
CAWREPGFYYEQYF
TGTGCCTGGAGGGAACCGGGATTTTACTACGAGCAGTACTTC
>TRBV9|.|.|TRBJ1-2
CASSVDPEGYGYTF
TGTGCCAGCAGCGTAGATCCGGAAGGGTATGGCTACACCTTC
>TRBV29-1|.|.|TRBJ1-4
CSGLSGVREGKLFF
TGCAGCGGACTAAGCGGAGTAAGGGAGGGAAAACTGTTTTTT
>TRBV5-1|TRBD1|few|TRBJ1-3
CASSSRQGGGNTIYF
TGCGCCAGCAGCTCGCGCCAGGGGGGAGGAAACACCATATATTTT
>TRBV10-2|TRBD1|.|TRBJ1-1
CASSDRGPKAFF
TGCGCCAGCAGTGACAGGGGGCCTAAAGCTTTCTTT
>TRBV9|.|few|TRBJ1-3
CASSVEYAGSGNTIYF
TGTGCCAGCAGCGTAGAATATGCAGGGTCTGGAAACACCATATATTTT
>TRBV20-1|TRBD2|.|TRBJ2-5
CSAIPSGGETQYF
TGCAGTGCTATACCTAGCGGGGGTGAGACCCAGTACTTC
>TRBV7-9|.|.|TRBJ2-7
CASSPKARLGSEQYF
TGTGCCAGCAGCCCCAAGGCCAGGCTTGGTTCCGAGCAGTACTTC
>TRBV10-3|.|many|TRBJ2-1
CAISESTSYNEQFF
TGTGCCATCAGTGAGTCAACCTCCTACAATGAGCAGTTCTTC
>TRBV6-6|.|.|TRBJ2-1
CASSYIDGDEQFF
TGTGCCAGCAGTTACATAGACGGTGATGAGCAGTTCTTC
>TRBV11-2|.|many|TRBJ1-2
CASSSIRNGGYGYTF
TGTGCCAGCAGCTCGATTAGGAACGGGGGGTATGGCTACACCTTC
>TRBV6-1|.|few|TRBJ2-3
CASRRQFMRTDTQYF
TGTGCCAGCAGGCGACAGTTCATGCGCACAGATACGCAGTATTTT
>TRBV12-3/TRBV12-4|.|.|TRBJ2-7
CASSLVGAPGGQYF
TGTGCCAGCAGTTTAGTGGGGGCTCCTGGCGGGCAGTACTTC
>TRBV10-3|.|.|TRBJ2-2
CATGTPNTGELFF
TGTGCCACCGGGACGCCTAACACCGGGGAGCTGTTTTTT
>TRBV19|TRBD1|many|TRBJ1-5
CASNTGTGGFFQPQHF
TGTGCCAGTAATACCGGGACAGGGGGCTTTTTTCAGCCCCAGCATTTT
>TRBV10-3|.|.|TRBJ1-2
CAISDLKTGQRGYTF
TGTGCCATCAGCGACCTAAAGACAGGACAGAGGGGCTACACCTTC
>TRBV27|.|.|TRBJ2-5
CASSSEGGRGQETQYF
TGTGCCAGCAGTAGCGAGGGGGGCCGGGGACAAGAGACCCAGTACTTC
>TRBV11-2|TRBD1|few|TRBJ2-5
CASSWGQAQETQYF
TGTGCCAGCAGCTGGGGACAGGCCCAGGAGACCCAGTACTTC